A single T cell receptor beta chain is shown here with its context. Its antigen is not identified. The PCR made use of 60 Vbeta and 13 Jbeta primers. Measured with immunoSEQ multiplex PCR; TCRdb has only the in-frame clones, and not every one. The sample yields roughly 180,000 clones, 80% seen once. Germline V gene data show CDR1 as SNHLY and CDR2 as FYNNEI. V gave up 7 bases and J gave up 0 bases; unmatched junction bases: 15. The CDR3 is 19 residues long. This specimen belongs to a study of cytomegalovirus exposure and HLA in healthy donors. Overall study findings and caveats: Sequencing artifact likely explains a cluster of highly shared sequence variants.

Source material: PBMCs. The TCR originated in a woman aged 30 to 39 in good health and CMV-seronegative. The chain links TRBV2 to TRBJ2-5, with 12 nucleotides matching TRBD2. This CDR3 reads CASKVSGTSGRSYQETQYF. In DNA, the CDR3 is TGTGCCAGCAAGGTATCCGGGACTAGCGGGCGATCGTACCAAGAGACCCAGTACTTC.